These T cell receptor beta chains were read from a single sample in a study of radiation and T cells in renal cell carcinoma. Measured with immunoSEQ multiplex PCR; TCRdb has only the in-frame clones, and not every one. The sample consists of 6,000 to 8,000 clones, almost 65% of them appearing once. This specimen consisted of tumor tissue, obtained from a patient whose treatment was nephrectomy without radiotherapy. The receptors shown here come from a woman aged 70-85 years with renal cell carcinoma. CDR3s include the opening cysteine and the closing phenylalanine or tryptophan.

cdr3_length: 16
v_call: TRBV10-3
j_call: TRBJ1-1
cdr3_aa: CAISEFKGGRNTEAFF

cdr3_length: 13
v_call: TRBV19
j_call: TRBJ1-6
cdr3_aa: CASRADGNSPLHF

cdr3_length: 15
v_call: TRBV19
j_call: TRBJ2-1
cdr3_aa: CASRSTGAPYNEQFF

cdr3_length: 14
v_call: TRBV6-5
j_call: TRBJ1-5
cdr3_aa: CASSYRQGYQPQHF

cdr3_length: 15
v_call: TRBV2
j_call: TRBJ1-5
cdr3_aa: CASSEGQVGNQPQHF

cdr3_length: 15
v_call: TRBV11-1
j_call: TRBJ1-4
cdr3_aa: CASSSYAGADEKLFF

cdr3_length: 13
v_call: TRBV30
j_call: TRBJ2-2
cdr3_aa: CATRGPSTGELFF

cdr3_length: 13
v_call: TRBV5-1
j_call: TRBJ1-1
cdr3_aa: CASSSHLDTEAFF

cdr3_length: 13
v_call: TRBV7-8
j_call: TRBJ2-7
cdr3_aa: CASSSRQGGEQYF

cdr3_length: 18
v_call: TRBV7-9
j_call: TRBJ2-6
cdr3_aa: CASSFTTTEFSGANVLTF

cdr3_length: 13
v_call: TRBV7-9
j_call: TRBJ2-7
cdr3_aa: CASGPGPTGEQYF

cdr3_length: 13
v_call: TRBV29-1
j_call: TRBJ1-1
cdr3_aa: CSVGGQANSEAFF

cdr3_length: 15
v_call: TRBV6-5
j_call: TRBJ1-1
cdr3_aa: CASSALLQGNTEAFF

cdr3_length: 15
v_call: TRBV10-3
j_call: TRBJ1-2
cdr3_aa: CAISESQGAIYGYTF

cdr3_length: 15
v_call: TRBV6-4
j_call: TRBJ1-2
cdr3_aa: CASSETQGQGYGYTF

cdr3_length: 14
v_call: TRBV11-2
j_call: TRBJ2-7
cdr3_aa: CASSSRQDGGEQYF

cdr3_length: 14
v_call: TRBV5-1
j_call: TRBJ2-3
cdr3_aa: CASSRWASTDTQYF

cdr3_length: 13
v_call: TRBV19
j_call: TRBJ1-4
cdr3_aa: CASRQGTNEKLFF

cdr3_length: 16
v_call: TRBV7-3
j_call: TRBJ1-1
cdr3_aa: CASSLRPPGSGGEAFF

cdr3_length: 18
v_call: TRBV4-3
j_call: TRBJ2-6
cdr3_aa: CASSQDVGGAPGANVLTF

cdr3_length: 14
v_call: TRBV7-2
j_call: TRBJ2-7
cdr3_aa: CASSVPTFTYEQYF

cdr3_length: 15
v_call: TRBV11-2
j_call: TRBJ2-7
cdr3_aa: CASSLDQGGSYEQYF

cdr3_length: 16
v_call: TRBV4-2
j_call: TRBJ2-1
cdr3_aa: CASSQELAGAYNEQFF

cdr3_length: 15
v_call: TRBV7-9
j_call: TRBJ1-3
cdr3_aa: CASSSRGADGNTIYF

cdr3_length: 15
v_call: TRBV5-1
j_call: TRBJ2-3
cdr3_aa: CASSLTAGSTDTQYF

cdr3_length: 13
v_call: TRBV23-1
j_call: TRBJ1-2
cdr3_aa: CASSQTRNYGYTF

cdr3_length: 15
v_call: TRBV5-6
j_call: TRBJ2-7
cdr3_aa: CASSLGQGDTYEQYF

cdr3_length: 15
v_call: TRBV5-1
j_call: TRBJ1-1
cdr3_aa: CASSFGGEEDTEAFF

cdr3_length: 16
v_call: TRBV9
j_call: TRBJ2-1
cdr3_aa: CASSPGGGSQHNEQFF

cdr3_length: 17
v_call: TRBV6-1
j_call: TRBJ1-1
cdr3_aa: CASSEAAGTGGITEAFF

cdr3_length: 15
v_call: TRBV19
j_call: TRBJ1-3
cdr3_aa: CASSTPGTLGNTIYF

cdr3_length: 14
v_call: TRBV25-1
j_call: TRBJ1-4
cdr3_aa: CASRGQGGNEKLFF

cdr3_length: 16
v_call: TRBV9
j_call: TRBJ1-1
cdr3_aa: CASSSRQGLGGTEAFF

cdr3_length: 15
v_call: TRBV2
j_call: TRBJ1-3
cdr3_aa: CASRTDRGDGNTIYF

cdr3_length: 14
v_call: TRBV7-6
j_call: TRBJ2-7
cdr3_aa: CASSVSGGAREQYF

cdr3_length: 15
v_call: TRBV9
j_call: TRBJ1-3
cdr3_aa: CASSIRTGGRNTIYF

cdr3_length: 16
v_call: TRBV5-5
j_call: TRBJ2-7
cdr3_aa: CASSQNSDRWSYEQYF

cdr3_length: 14
v_call: TRBV5-5
j_call: TRBJ1-6
cdr3_aa: CASSFGGSNSPLHF

cdr3_length: 15
v_call: TRBV10-3
j_call: TRBJ2-1
cdr3_aa: CAISGGGSGYNEQFF

cdr3_length: 16
v_call: TRBV30
j_call: TRBJ2-3
cdr3_aa: CAWSVPVQGWTDTQYF

cdr3_length: 14
v_call: TRBV5-6
j_call: TRBJ2-7
cdr3_aa: CASTRRTDKYEQYF

cdr3_length: 13
v_call: TRBV10-3
j_call: TRBJ1-2
cdr3_aa: CAISDQGGYGYTF

cdr3_length: 13
v_call: TRBV27
j_call: TRBJ2-1
cdr3_aa: CASSSRSHDEQFF

cdr3_length: 15
v_call: TRBV7-2
j_call: TRBJ1-4
cdr3_aa: CASSLTHRGGAELFF

cdr3_length: 13
v_call: TRBV7-8
j_call: TRBJ1-1
cdr3_aa: CASSEGGTTEAFF

cdr3_length: 17
v_call: TRBV27
j_call: TRBJ2-3
cdr3_aa: CASSSGGGTRSTDTQYF

cdr3_length: 14
v_call: TRBV5-4
j_call: TRBJ2-2
cdr3_aa: CASSWRTESRELFF

cdr3_length: 15
v_call: TRBV5-1
j_call: TRBJ2-7
cdr3_aa: CASSLFGTSVYEQYF

cdr3_length: 14
v_call: TRBV7-8
j_call: TRBJ2-1
cdr3_aa: CASSFVTEYNEQFF

cdr3_length: 14
v_call: TRBV18
j_call: TRBJ1-3
cdr3_aa: CASSPGSERNTIYF

cdr3_length: 14
v_call: TRBV6-1
j_call: TRBJ2-2
cdr3_aa: CASSEGTVTGELFF

cdr3_length: 15
v_call: TRBV7-9
j_call: TRBJ2-3
cdr3_aa: CASSSWTASTDTQYF

cdr3_length: 17
v_call: TRBV19
j_call: TRBJ1-2
cdr3_aa: CASSSGSQGALALGYTF

cdr3_length: 14
v_call: TRBV7-9
j_call: TRBJ2-1
cdr3_aa: CASSYRGGYNEQFF

cdr3_length: 13
v_call: TRBV30
j_call: TRBJ1-1
cdr3_aa: CAWSSLRGTEAFF

cdr3_length: 14
v_call: TRBV6-5
j_call: TRBJ1-2
cdr3_aa: CASSRDREAYGYTF

cdr3_length: 13
v_call: TRBV5-1
j_call: TRBJ2-7
cdr3_aa: CASSLVGLGEQYF

cdr3_length: 14
v_call: TRBV19
j_call: TRBJ1-5
cdr3_aa: CASRSGEEAQPQHF

cdr3_length: 15
v_call: TRBV19
j_call: TRBJ1-1
cdr3_aa: CASSTQTGGGTEAFF

cdr3_length: 16
v_call: TRBV9
j_call: TRBJ1-6
cdr3_aa: CASSGTGGVGNSPLHF